This T cell receptor beta chain comes out of a study of blood T cell repertoires in COVID-19. Looking at the study overall: Acute-phase and convalescent COVID-19 samples originated in the United States, Italy and Spain. Sources were T cells, B-cell-depleted T cells, or PBMCs; the material itself was cDNA or gDNA.

In the authors' methods: Amplified reference gene primers provided the basis for estimating nucleated cell counts. Method: immunoSEQ multiplex PCR; TCRdb's copy keeps in-frame clones and lacks some. D and trimming come from the DNA, and the V and J calls and clone size come from that table. The sample lists 100,000 to 150,000 clones; around 89% were seen once. This receptor was obtained from a man in his forties or fifties with active or convalescent COVID-19. The material sequenced was peripheral blood.

The CDR3 reads CASSLGPPGEDEQYF. In DNA, the CDR3 is TGTGCCAGCAGCTTAGGGCCGCCCGGGGAGGACGAGCAGTACTTC. The chain has TRBV11-3 and TRBJ2-7, with a possible D match to TRBD2 (6 bases). This CDR3 is built from 15 residues. The V gene lost 1 base and the J gene lost 5 bases, with 15 bases spanning the gap. Germline V gene data show CDR1 as SGHNT and CDR2 as YENEEA.